The clone carrying this T cell receptor (beta chain) was seen a few times. Data came from immunoSEQ multiplex PCR; TCRdb stores just in-frame clones and leaves some out. The profile shows more than 95,000 clones, approximately 83% of them singletons. This sample was included in a study of blood T cell repertoires in COVID-19. Trimming removed 4 bases from V and 6 bases from J; junction bases left unmatched: 7. Germline CDR1 SQVTM, CDR2 ANQGSEA. The CDR3 has 15 amino acids. This TCR came from a man aged 50 or older with acute or convalescent COVID-19. Source material: peripheral blood. The chain has TRBV29-1 and TRBJ2-1; 12 bases match TRBD2. This CDR3 is CSVVPLAGGLNEQFF. Here the CDR3 DNA reads TGCAGCGTTGTCCCGCTAGCGGGGGGGCTCAATGAGCAGTTCTTC.